A selection of T cell receptor beta chains follows, all from one sample in a study of blood T cell repertoires in COVID-19. Profiling relied on immunoSEQ multiplex PCR, and the TCRdb table lists in-frame clones only, not all of them. The data hold 250,000 or so clones, with 70% to 90% observed a single time. Sequenced input: peripheral blood. Receptors originate from a woman under 40 with acute or convalescent COVID-19. The CDR3 runs from the conserved cysteine through the conserved F or W. Each record gives: clone size, V gene, D gene, J gene, CDR3 protein, CDR3 DNA. D genes are given only for firm matches. Where a row states a size, it is once, few, many or the class of an expanded clone; other rows omit it.

clone size: .; V gene: TRBV14; D gene: TRBD1; J gene: TRBJ1-4; CDR3 protein: CASSQKVGGTGFGEKLFF; CDR3 DNA: TGTGCCAGCAGCCAAAAGGTTGGCGGGACAGGGTTTGGTGAAAAACTGTTTTTT
clone size: .; V gene: TRBV6-2/TRBV6-3; D gene: .; J gene: TRBJ1-1; CDR3 protein: CASSYPLTGRTEAFF; CDR3 DNA: TGTGCCAGCAGTTACCCGCTGACAGGTCGGACTGAAGCTTTCTTT
clone size: .; V gene: TRBV2; D gene: .; J gene: TRBJ2-1; CDR3 protein: CASSGTWGLYNEQFF; CDR3 DNA: TGTGCCAGCAGTGGGACCTGGGGGCTCTACAATGAGCAGTTCTTC
clone size: .; V gene: TRBV9; D gene: .; J gene: TRBJ2-5; CDR3 protein: CASSVEAESTPRETQYF; CDR3 DNA: TGTGCCAGCAGCGTAGAGGCAGAATCGACTCCCCGGGAGACCCAGTACTTC
clone size: .; V gene: TRBV10-3; D gene: TRBD1; J gene: TRBJ1-1; CDR3 protein: CAIRTGGMNTEAFF; CDR3 DNA: TGTGCCATCAGGACAGGGGGAATGAACACTGAAGCTTTCTTT
clone size: .; V gene: TRBV9; D gene: .; J gene: TRBJ1-4; CDR3 protein: CASSPRADPVEKLFF; CDR3 DNA: TGTGCCAGCAGCCCCAGGGCCGACCCGGTCGAAAAACTGTTTTTT
clone size: .; V gene: TRBV5-1; D gene: .; J gene: TRBJ2-5; CDR3 protein: CASSKTGRAGETQYF; CDR3 DNA: TGCGCCAGCAGCAAAACCGGCAGGGCTGGTGAGACCCAGTACTTC
clone size: .; V gene: TRBV5-1; D gene: TRBD1; J gene: TRBJ1-2; CDR3 protein: CASSPWTGTGATYGYTF; CDR3 DNA: TGCGCCAGCAGCCCGTGGACCGGGACAGGGGCTACCTATGGCTACACCTTC
clone size: .; V gene: TRBV6-2/TRBV6-3; D gene: TRBD1; J gene: TRBJ1-2; CDR3 protein: CASSPDRVYGYTF; CDR3 DNA: TGTGCCAGCAGCCCTGACAGGGTCTATGGCTACACCTTC
clone size: .; V gene: TRBV15; D gene: TRBD1; J gene: TRBJ1-2; CDR3 protein: CATSILGTANYGYTF; CDR3 DNA: TGTGCCACCAGCATCCTCGGGACAGCAAACTATGGCTACACCTTC
clone size: once; V gene: TRBV9; D gene: .; J gene: TRBJ1-6; CDR3 protein: CASSAATATSNSPLHF; CDR3 DNA: TGTGCCAGCAGCGCGGCGACAGCAACTTCTAATTCACCCCTCCACTTT
clone size: few; V gene: TRBV19; D gene: .; J gene: TRBJ1-5; CDR3 protein: CASSIVTATVPNQPQHF; CDR3 DNA: TGTGCCAGTAGTATAGTTACTGCGACAGTTCCCAATCAGCCCCAGCATTTT
clone size: .; V gene: TRBV29-1; D gene: TRBD2; J gene: TRBJ2-2; CDR3 protein: CSVDSRASGHTGELFF; CDR3 DNA: TGCAGCGTTGATTCTAGGGCTAGCGGTCACACCGGGGAGCTGTTTTTT
clone size: .; V gene: TRBV25-1; D gene: .; J gene: TRBJ1-5; CDR3 protein: CASSESRQGLSQPQHF; CDR3 DNA: TGTGCCAGCAGTGAATCACGTCAGGGATTAAGTCAGCCCCAGCATTTT
clone size: once; V gene: TRBV7-9; D gene: .; J gene: TRBJ1-1; CDR3 protein: CASSHDRFLMEAFF; CDR3 DNA: TGTGCCAGCAGCCACGACAGGTTCCTTATGGAAGCTTTCTTT
clone size: few; V gene: TRBV3-1/TRBV3-2; D gene: TRBD1; J gene: TRBJ2-3; CDR3 protein: CASSQTGGFTDTQYF; CDR3 DNA: TGTGCCAGCAGCCAAACAGGGGGATTCACAGATACGCAGTATTTT
clone size: once; V gene: TRBV12-3/TRBV12-4; D gene: .; J gene: TRBJ2-3; CDR3 protein: CASSFLAGTAQYF; CDR3 DNA: TGTGCCAGCAGTTTTTTGGCGGGGACCGCGCAGTATTTT
clone size: .; V gene: TRBV2; D gene: TRBD1; J gene: TRBJ1-2; CDR3 protein: CASSGDRGFGYGYTF; CDR3 DNA: TGTGCCAGCAGTGGGGACAGGGGATTCGGCTATGGCTACACCTTC
clone size: .; V gene: TRBV29-1; D gene: .; J gene: TRBJ2-4; CDR3 protein: CSVERAKNIQYF; CDR3 DNA: TGCAGCGTTGAGCGGGCCAAAAACATTCAGTACTTC
clone size: .; V gene: TRBV3-1/TRBV3-2; D gene: TRBD2; J gene: TRBJ2-1; CDR3 protein: CASSPLAGFSYNEQFF; CDR3 DNA: TGTGCCAGCAGCCCTTTAGCGGGATTTTCCTACAATGAGCAGTTCTTC
clone size: .; V gene: TRBV5-1; D gene: .; J gene: TRBJ2-2; CDR3 protein: CASSFGGVNTGELFF; CDR3 DNA: TGCGCCAGCAGCTTCGGGGGAGTCAACACCGGGGAGCTGTTTTTT
clone size: .; V gene: TRBV11-2; D gene: TRBD2; J gene: TRBJ2-5; CDR3 protein: CASSLDRAGGPYQETQYF; CDR3 DNA: TGTGCCAGCAGCTTAGATCGTGCGGGGGGGCCTTACCAAGAGACCCAGTACTTC
clone size: .; V gene: TRBV5-6; D gene: TRBD2; J gene: TRBJ2-1; CDR3 protein: CASSFRTSGRANEQFF; CDR3 DNA: TGTGCCAGCAGCTTTAGGACTAGCGGGAGGGCTAATGAGCAGTTCTTC
clone size: .; V gene: TRBV14; D gene: .; J gene: TRBJ2-1; CDR3 protein: CASRDLYASEDEQFF; CDR3 DNA: TGTGCCAGCAGGGACCTGTATGCTAGCGAAGATGAGCAGTTCTTC
clone size: .; V gene: TRBV6-1; D gene: .; J gene: TRBJ2-5; CDR3 protein: CASSEGQGGETQYF; CDR3 DNA: TGTGCCAGCAGTGAAGGACAAGGGGGAGAGACCCAGTACTTC
clone size: .; V gene: TRBV6-6; D gene: .; J gene: TRBJ1-6; CDR3 protein: CAGAVGDSPLHF; CDR3 DNA: TGTGCCGGGGCCGTCGGAGATTCACCCCTCCACTTT
clone size: once; V gene: TRBV4-3; D gene: TRBD1; J gene: TRBJ1-4; CDR3 protein: CASSQETGQANEKLFF; CDR3 DNA: TGCGCCAGCAGCCAAGAGACAGGGCAGGCTAATGAAAAACTGTTTTTT
clone size: .; V gene: TRBV19; D gene: .; J gene: TRBJ1-3; CDR3 protein: CASKDSGASGNTIYF; CDR3 DNA: TGTGCCAGTAAAGATTCAGGGGCAAGTGGAAACACCATATATTTT
clone size: .; V gene: TRBV28; D gene: .; J gene: TRBJ1-5; CDR3 protein: CASSLGTRGNQPQHF; CDR3 DNA: TGTGCCAGCAGTCTAGGGACAAGGGGCAATCAGCCCCAGCATTTT
clone size: .; V gene: TRBV5-1; D gene: .; J gene: TRBJ1-4; CDR3 protein: CASSLITGSGEKLFF; CDR3 DNA: TGCGCCAGCAGCTTGATAACAGGGAGCGGTGAAAAACTGTTTTTT
clone size: .; V gene: TRBV15; D gene: TRBD2; J gene: TRBJ2-1; CDR3 protein: CATALEREVNEQFF; CDR3 DNA: TGTGCCACGGCTTTGGAGCGGGAGGTTAATGAGCAGTTCTTC